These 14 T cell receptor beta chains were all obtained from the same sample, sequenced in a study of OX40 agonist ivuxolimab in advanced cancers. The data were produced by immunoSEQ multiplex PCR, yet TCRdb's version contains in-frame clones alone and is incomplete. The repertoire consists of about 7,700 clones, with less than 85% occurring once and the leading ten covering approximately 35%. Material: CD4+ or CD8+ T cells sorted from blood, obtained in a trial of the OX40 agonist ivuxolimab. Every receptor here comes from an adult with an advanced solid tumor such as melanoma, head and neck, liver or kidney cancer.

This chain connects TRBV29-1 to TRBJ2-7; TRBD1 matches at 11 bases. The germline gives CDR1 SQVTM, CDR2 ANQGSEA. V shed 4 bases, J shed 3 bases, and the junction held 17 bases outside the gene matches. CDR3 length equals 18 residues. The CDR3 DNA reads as TGCAGCGTTGCGCCCCGGCGCCCCGGACAGGGGGCTAACTACGAGCAGTACTTC. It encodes CSVAPRRPGQGANYEQYF.

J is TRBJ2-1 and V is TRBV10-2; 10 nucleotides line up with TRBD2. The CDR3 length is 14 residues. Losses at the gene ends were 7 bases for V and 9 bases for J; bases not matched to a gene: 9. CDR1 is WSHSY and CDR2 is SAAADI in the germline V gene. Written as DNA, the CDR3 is TGCGCCAGCAACGAGCTAGCGGGAGAGGGTGAGCAGTTCTTC. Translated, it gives CASNELAGEGEQFF.

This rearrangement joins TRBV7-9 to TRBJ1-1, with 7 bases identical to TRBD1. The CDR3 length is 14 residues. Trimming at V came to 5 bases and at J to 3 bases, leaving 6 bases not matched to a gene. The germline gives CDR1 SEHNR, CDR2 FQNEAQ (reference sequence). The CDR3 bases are TGTGCCAGCAGCATGACAGGGATTGACACTGAAGCTTTCTTT. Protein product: CASSMTGIDTEAFF.

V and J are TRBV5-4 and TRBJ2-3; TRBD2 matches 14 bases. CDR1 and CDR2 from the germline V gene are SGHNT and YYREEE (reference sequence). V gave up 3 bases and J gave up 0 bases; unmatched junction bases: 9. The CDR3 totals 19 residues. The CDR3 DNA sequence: TGTGCCAGCAGCTCGACGGGACTAGCGGGGGAGCTTAGCACAGATACGCAGTATTTT. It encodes CASSSTGLAGELSTDTQYF.

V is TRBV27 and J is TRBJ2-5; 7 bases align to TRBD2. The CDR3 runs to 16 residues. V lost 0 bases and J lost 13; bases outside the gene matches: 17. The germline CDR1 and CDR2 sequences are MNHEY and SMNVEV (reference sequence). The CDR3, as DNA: TGTGCCAGCAGTTTATCGCCTCGGGGGTGGGGGGGTAATTTGTACTTC. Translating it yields CASSLSPRGWGGNLYF.

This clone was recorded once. For the CDR3, the DNA is TGTGCCAGCAGTTACTATCAGGCCTACGAGCAGTACTTC. Amino acids: CASSYYQAYEQYF. This rearrangement joins TRBV6-6 to TRBJ2-7, with unresolved D. In germline, CDR1 is MNHNY, CDR2 SVGAGI (reference sequence). V was pared by 1 base and J by 2 bases, with 6 bases between. The CDR3 consists of 13 residues.

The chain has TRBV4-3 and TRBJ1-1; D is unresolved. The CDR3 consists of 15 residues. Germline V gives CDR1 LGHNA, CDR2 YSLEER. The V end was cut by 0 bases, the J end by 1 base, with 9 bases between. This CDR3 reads CASSQEPVANTEAFF. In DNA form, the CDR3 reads TGCGCCAGCAGCCAAGAACCGGTAGCGAACACTGAAGCTTTCTTT.

The CDR3 DNA reads TGTGCCAGCAGCCCGACAGGGGGCGAGGGCACAGATACGCAGTATTTT. Translation: CASSPTGGEGTDTQYF. V gene TRBV7-3 combines with J gene TRBJ2-3, with TRBD1 identical over 10 bases. CDR3 length: 16 residues. V was pared by 5 bases and J by 1 base, with 6 bases of the junction left unmatched. Germline V CDR1 and CDR2: SGHTA, FQGTGA.

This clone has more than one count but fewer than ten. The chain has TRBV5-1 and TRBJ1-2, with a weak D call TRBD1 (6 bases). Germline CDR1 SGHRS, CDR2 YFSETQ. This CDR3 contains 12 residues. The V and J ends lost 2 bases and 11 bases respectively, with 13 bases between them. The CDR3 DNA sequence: TGCGCCAGCAGCTTAGAAACAGGGATTTACACCTTC. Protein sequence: CASSLETGIYTF.

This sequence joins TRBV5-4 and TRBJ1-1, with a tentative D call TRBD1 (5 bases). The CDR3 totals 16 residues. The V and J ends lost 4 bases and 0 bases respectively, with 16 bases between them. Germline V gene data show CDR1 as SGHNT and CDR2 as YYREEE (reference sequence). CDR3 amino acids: CASSPGWGYMNTEAFF. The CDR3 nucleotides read TGTGCCAGCAGCCCTGGGTGGGGGTACATGAACACTGAAGCTTTCTTT.

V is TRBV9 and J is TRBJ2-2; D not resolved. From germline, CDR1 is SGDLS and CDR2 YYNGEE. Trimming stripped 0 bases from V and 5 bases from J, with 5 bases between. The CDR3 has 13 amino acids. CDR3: CASSVDPTGELFF. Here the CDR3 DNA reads TGTGCCAGCAGCGTAGACCCAACCGGGGAGCTGTTTTTT.

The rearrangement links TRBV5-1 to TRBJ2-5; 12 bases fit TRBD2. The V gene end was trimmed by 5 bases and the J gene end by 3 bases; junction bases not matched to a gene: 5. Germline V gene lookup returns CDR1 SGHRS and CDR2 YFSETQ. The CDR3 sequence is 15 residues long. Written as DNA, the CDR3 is TGCGCCAGCAGTTCTCTAGCGGGAGGGGAAGAGACCCAGTACTTC. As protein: CASSSLAGGEETQYF.

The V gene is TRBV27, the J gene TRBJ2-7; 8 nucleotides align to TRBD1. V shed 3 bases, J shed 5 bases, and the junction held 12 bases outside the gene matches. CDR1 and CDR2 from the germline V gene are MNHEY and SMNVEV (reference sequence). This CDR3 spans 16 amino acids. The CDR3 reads CASSLVGWTGSHEQYF. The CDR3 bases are TGTGCCAGCAGTTTGGTTGGGTGGACAGGGTCCCACGAGCAGTACTTC.

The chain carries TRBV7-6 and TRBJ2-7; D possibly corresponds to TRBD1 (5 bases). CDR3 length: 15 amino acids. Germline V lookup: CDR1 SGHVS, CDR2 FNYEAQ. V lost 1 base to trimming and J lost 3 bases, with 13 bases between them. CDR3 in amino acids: CASSLGQGRFYEQYF. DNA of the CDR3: TGTGCCAGCAGCTTAGGGCAGGGTAGGTTCTACGAGCAGTACTTC.